The present T cell receptor (beta chain) was sequenced within a study of Ad26.COV2.S vaccination and SARS-CoV-2 variants. Looking at the study overall: By the intramuscular route, Ad26.COV2.S was given once, or twice 56 days apart. Study-level results: Similar non-spike TCR breadth was seen in vaccine and placebo recipients.

Treatment specified: around 19 received Ad26.COV2.S at low or high dose, single or two shots; about 5 received placebo; per-sample allocation not given. Sampling happened 63 days after the first vaccine or placebo injection. An adult donor aged 18-55 years was enrolled in Boston. Concerning this clone: What it binds is unknown.

TCRdb keeps only in-frame clones here, not all; method: immunoSEQ multiplex PCR. This sample carries some 340,000 clones, 85% of them seen once, and the ten largest clones take 2% to 2.5%. The clonotype originates from a person aged 18-60 years who received the Ad26.COV2.S COVID-19 vaccine or a placebo. Sequencing was performed on peripheral blood, taken in a trial of Ad26.COV2.S vaccine versus placebo.

The CDR3, as DNA: TGTGCCATCAGTGAGGGCCAAAGCAATCAGCCCCAGCATTTT. This sequence encodes CAISEGQSNQPQHF. This chain links TRBV10-3 with TRBJ1-5; D not certain. The V end was cut by 2 bases, the J end by 1 base, with 6 bases between. CDR1 ENHRY and CDR2 SYGVKD come from the germline V gene. This CDR3 contains 14 residues.